This TCR beta chain emerged from a study of cytomegalovirus exposure and HLA in healthy donors (dated by TCRdb to between 2016 and 2019). In the study overall: According to an earlier analysis of 587 of the donors, 150 million to 200 million T cells yielded 117 million unique TCR beta sequences and 276 Gb of sequence data. An early release that covered fewer than 800 HLA-typed donors contained about 300 gigabases of sequencing data and 85 million to 100 million unique TCR sequences. The genetic ancestry cluster associated with self-reported Caucasian donors included about 84% of the 300 to 450 genotyped donors. The study aimed to test whether signatures of past pathogen exposure could be identified by cataloging public T cell receptors. The study used immunosequencing to profile the T cell repertoires of approximately 630 subjects and linked those repertoires to cytomegalovirus serostatus. A separate validation cohort of some 130 different subjects was used in addition to the approximately 640-subject first cohort. To predict cytomegalovirus infection status, the study combined high-throughput TCR immunosequencing, statistical association of individual TCRs with disease status, and machine learning. To study patterns of TCR occurrence, a later analysis re-analyzed previously published TCR beta repertoires from several hundred donors and added high-resolution HLA genotyping. Rather than drawing on any new phenotypic data, the later analysis identified candidate immune exposures from TCR beta sequences and the way those sequences occurred across donors. An earlier analysis of approximately 630 of the donors applied high-throughput TCR beta sequencing to assess whether each TCR beta V gene segment acted as functional or pseudogenic. Donor age, sex, ethnicity and CMV serostatus were compiled alongside the repertoire data. Genome-wide SNP genotypes for about 55% of the roughly 670 donors were used in a later genetic analysis, which treated that subset as a discovery cohort. Every discovery cohort repertoire had been produced on one sequencing platform. HLA typing covered class I and class II loci at four-digit resolution. Typing coverage varied by locus: about 629-630 donors for A, B, C, DRB1 and DQB1; 500 to 550 for DQA1; around 570 for DPA1; 450 to 480 for DPB1. Several DR-DQ haplotypes were handled as single units for association and clustering, since linkage in the cohort was strong. Among 398 genotyped donors of the cohort, an average of approximately 250,000 unique TCR beta nucleotide sequences were sequenced per donor, around a sixth of them non-productive.

The library was made by the immunoSEQ multiplex PCR assay. The multiplex PCR relied on a mix of 60 forward primers for TCR Vbeta segments and 13 reverse primers for TCR Jbeta segments. Amplification of the CDR3 region of rearranged TCR beta genes was performed with a multiplex PCR assay on genomic DNA. Amplified TCR beta libraries were sequenced as 87-base-pair reads on the Illumina HiSeq System. The study's own analysis went as follows. In a later analysis, around 80 million unique TCR beta chains were counted across the 500 to 850 repertoires, and roughly 10 million of these chains were shared by at least two donors. Raw reads were error-corrected and collapsed into unique sequences with a nearest-neighbor algorithm that merged closely related sequences to remove PCR and sequencing errors. To assign V, D and J gene segments, CDR3 sequences were aligned to IMGT reference sequences. For a sequence to be retained, a match of at least six nucleotides was required to both a V gene segment and a J gene segment. A rearrangement was called productive if the CDR3 had no stop codons and remained in frame with V and J, and every other rearrangement was called non-productive. Following IMGT convention, CDR3 was defined as the stretch from the second conserved V-encoded cysteine up to the conserved J-encoded phenylalanine. The earlier analysis of roughly 590 of the donors excluded sequences that lacked an unambiguous match to a single V gene segment. In an earlier analysis of approximately 590 of the donors, a V segment was called functional when productive rearrangements were above 56.7%, and segregating when the standard deviation between donors exceeded 5%. To diagnose cytomegalovirus status from the catalog of TCR beta chain sequences, a statistical classification framework was built. V and J gene assignment, in a later analysis, came from comparing TCR nucleotide sequences with IMGT/GENE-DB human TR gene sequences. Using the TCRdist pipeline, a later analysis assigned CDR3 sequences along with most-parsimonious VDJ recombination scenarios. In a later analysis, each TCR beta chain was defined by its CDR3 amino acid sequence together with its V-gene family, and reads lacking a unique V-gene family were excluded. In a later analysis, nearly 600 highly shared, low-generation-probability nucleotide sequences were removed to address suspected cross-contamination and a sequencing artifact. A later analysis calculated a clonal expansion index for each public chain from normalized within-repertoire ranks of inferred template counts. Generation probabilities in a later analysis came from a VDJ recombination model fitted to out-of-frame rearrangements, and those results were checked against IGoR. In a later analysis, TCR-TCR, TCR-HLA and TCR-CMV co-occurrence was scored with hypergeometric tests, and a repertoire-size bias correction was applied to TCR pairs. To estimate false discovery rates, a later analysis permuted the HLA or CMV assignments 20 times. A later analysis grouped co-occurring TCRs with DBSCAN, adding TCRdist sequence similarity when clustering within HLA-allele-positive subsets. For co-occurrence clustering, repertoires with fewer than 30,000 or more than 120,000 public chains were excluded, along with roughly 5 repertoires with anomalous nucleotide sharing. TCRdb retrieved this table from immuneACCESS and kept in-frame rearrangements only. Not all clones are present; in checked studies, unresolved V genes account for under half, and no reason is known for the remainder. For V, J and clone size, that table is used; D and trimming come from the DNA. This sample is represented by about 200,000 clones; 82% of them were singletons. Of the sample, 2.7% is held by the ten largest clones.

This clone appeared once. The antigen it recognizes is unknown. The sample holds no much larger clone one base away, and base qualities are not on file. The cohort was made up of hundreds of healthy bone marrow donors. At the time of sampling, all cohort members were nominally healthy, though unrecorded immune exposures were likely present. The donor was CMV seronegative and was included in the group of hundreds of seronegative cohort members. Every donor gave a peripheral blood sample, and the peripheral blood mononuclear cells from that sample were used for TCR beta sequencing. The Qiagen DNeasy Blood Extraction Kit was used to extract genomic DNA from the blood cell samples. CDR1 and CDR2 are read off the germline V gene (reference sequence) as GTSNPN and SVGIG. V lost 7 bases and J lost 0 bases; the stretch between them is 9 bases long. Counted from cysteine to phenylalanine, this CDR3 has 12 amino acids. The entry retains the CDR3 DNA only, 36 bases that are in frame from base 1.

What the authors observed across the whole study: A later genetic analysis associated a missense DCLRE1C variant with V-gene and J-gene trimming of TCR beta chains, and an independent cohort replicated the association. CMV serostatus was the only immune exposure information available for the cohort. An earlier analysis of approximately 590 of the donors showed that most TCR beta V segments appeared in productive rearrangements either about 87% or about 30% of the time, which broadly matched IMGT annotations. Because some donors lacked HLA typing at each locus, the association tests relied only on the typed subset. A cluster of highly shared sequence variants was judged likely to be a technical artifact of the sequencing pipeline. In both the original and validation cohorts, the classifier was reported to diagnose cytomegalovirus status with high specificity and sensitivity. In a later genetic analysis, fewer N-insertions in productive TCRs were reported among donors in an Asian-associated ancestry cluster than the roughly 640-donor mean. Only TCR beta chains were sequenced in this cohort, and the absence of alpha or paired-chain data limited detectable features. Because counts were too low, some 17 rarely observed V segments, including chromosome 9 orphons, were excluded from the earlier analysis of 587 of the donors. Sequencing depth was assumed to be roughly uniform across donors in the presence/absence analyses, though that assumption may not hold. Most CMV-associated TCR beta chains appeared to be HLA-restricted in a later analysis, and the HLA associations seemed to be driven largely by CMV exposure. Linkage disequilibrium might explain the correlated functional status among segregating V segments, but an unknown experimental factor could not be ruled out. The study listed 150 to 200 TCR beta chains as associated with cytomegalovirus. When HLA alleles, especially DR and DQ, strongly co-occurred, TCR associations were difficult to assign to individual alleles. In a later analysis, the rate of TCR association differed among HLA loci, with DRB1 alleles having the most associated TCRs and HLA-C alleles having the fewest. The authors suggested that the approach could potentially be extended to other disease states and immunological phenotypes. A few of the identified cytomegalovirus-associated TCR beta chains were confirmed in vitro to be specific for cytomegalovirus antigens. A further reported finding was that TCR beta sequences accurately predicted the HLA-A and HLA-B alleles for most subjects in the first cohort. Some IMGT-functional V segments, including TRBV6-2 and TRBV6-3, could not be distinguished by the 87-base-pair reads and were therefore excluded. Most TCR sequences were seen in very few donors, while some public TCRs were found in many individuals. A later analysis reported that several top co-occurrence clusters appeared linked to parvovirus B19, influenza, CMV and Epstein-Barr virus. A later analysis associated about 17,000 TCR beta sequences with specific HLA alleles at a false discovery rate of 0.05. In a later analysis, HLA-associated TCR beta chains showed more clonal expansion and lower generation probabilities than non-associated chains that were equally common.

The sequence was obtained from a woman between 40 and 50 years old in good health and CMV-seronegative. The sequence joins TRBV30 to TRBJ1-1; the D gene is possibly TRBD1, with 6 bases matching. The sample was PBMCs. The CDR3 reads as follows: CALQGLNTEAFF. The sequence in DNA is TGTGCCTTACAGGGCCTGAACACTGAAGCTTTCTTT.